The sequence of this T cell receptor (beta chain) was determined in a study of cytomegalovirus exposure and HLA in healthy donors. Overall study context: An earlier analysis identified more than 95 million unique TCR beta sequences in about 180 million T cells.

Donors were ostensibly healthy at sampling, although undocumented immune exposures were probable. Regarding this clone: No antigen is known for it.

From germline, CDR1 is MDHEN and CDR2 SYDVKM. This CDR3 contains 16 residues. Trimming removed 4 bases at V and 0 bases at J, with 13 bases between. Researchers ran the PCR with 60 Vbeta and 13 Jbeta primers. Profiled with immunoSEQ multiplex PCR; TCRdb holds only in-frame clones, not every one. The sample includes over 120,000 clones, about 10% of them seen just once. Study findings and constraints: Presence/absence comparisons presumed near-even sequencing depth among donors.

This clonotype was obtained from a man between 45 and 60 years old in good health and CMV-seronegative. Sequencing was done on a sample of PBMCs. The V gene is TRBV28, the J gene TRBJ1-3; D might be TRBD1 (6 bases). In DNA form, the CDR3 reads TGTGCCAGCAGTTCTCTACAGGGTATCTCTGGAAACACCATATATTTT. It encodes CASSSLQGISGNTIYF.